The 28 T cell receptor beta chains given below trace back to one sample, sequenced in a study of T cells after posttransplantation cyclophosphamide. Busulfan-fludarabine conditioning, marrow transplant, and cyclophosphamide on days +3 and +4 were administered. The assay was immunoSEQ multiplex PCR, and TCRdb's table has in-frame clones only and misses some. The sample carries 30,000 to 45,000 clones, 78% recorded once. This specimen consisted of CD4+ T cells sorted from blood, obtained around 2,000 days after a stem cell transplant with posttransplant cyclophosphamide. The receptors were gathered from a female patient aged 40 to 55 who received an allogeneic stem cell transplant from a related donor, was CMV-positive, and had no GVHD. Some T cells may be graft donor cells.

This chain links TRBV19 with TRBJ1-5, with TRBD1 as a possible D gene (5 bases). Between the trimmed V and J ends, which lost 9 bases and 0 bases, there was a span of 24 bases. The CDR3 consists of 18 residues. Germline CDR1 LNHDA, CDR2 SQIVND (reference sequence). Here the CDR3 DNA reads TGTGCCAGCTCAATTGAAGGACAACGGGTCGCTAGCAATCAGCCCCAGCATTTT. It yields the protein CASSIEGQRVASNQPQHF.

In its sample, this clone was seen once. The chain couples TRBV5-8 to TRBJ2-7; 7 bases match TRBD1. The V gene's germline CDR1 is SGHTS and CDR2 YDEGEE. With V trimmed by 4 bases and J by 2 bases, 9 bases remained unmatched. This CDR3 comprises 15 residues. CDR3 amino acids: CASSPQGSRTYEQYF. In DNA form, the CDR3 reads TGTGCCAGCAGCCCACAGGGGAGTCGCACCTACGAGCAGTACTTC.

The CDR3 DNA is TGTGCCAGTAGTATAGCTTCCGCTCTAGCGGGGGGGTTAGGTGAGCAGTTCTTC. This translates into CASSIASALAGGLGEQFF. The rearrangement uses TRBV19 and TRBJ2-1; TRBD2 agrees at 12 bases. CDR3 length: 18 residues. Germline trimming cut 1 base from V and 9 bases from J; bases unmatched to any gene: 13. Germline V gene data show CDR1 as LNHDA and CDR2 as SQIVND (reference sequence).

The J gene is TRBJ2-3, the V gene TRBV29-1, with a tentative D call TRBD1 (6 bases). Germline assignment: CDR1 SQVTM and CDR2 ANQGSEA. The length of the CDR3 is 13 residues. V gave up 6 bases and J gave up 0 bases, with 10 bases separating them. The CDR3 DNA sequence: TGCAGCGTGAACAGGGATAGCACAGATACGCAGTATTTT. Amino acids: CSVNRDSTDTQYF.

This sequence joins TRBV5-6 and TRBJ2-5, with TRBD1 matching 9 bases. CDR3 length: 15 residues. Per the germline V gene, CDR1 is SGHDT and CDR2 is YYEEEE. V lost 3 bases and J lost 2; bases outside the gene matches: 5. The CDR3 DNA is TGTGCCAGCAGCTCAGAAGGGACAGGGCAAGAGACCCAGTACTTC. Translation gives CASSSEGTGQETQYF.

The rearrangement joins TRBV7-3 to TRBJ2-6; D remains unclear. Germline CDR1 reads SGHTA; CDR2 reads FQGTGA. The CDR3 sequence is 16 residues long. Trimming shortened V by 2 bases and J by 1 base, and 9 bases separated the two germline ends. DNA of the CDR3: TGTGCCAGCAGCTTAGTGGCCTTGTCTGGGGCCAACGTCCTGACTTTC. Protein: CASSLVALSGANVLTF.

This rearrangement joins TRBV11-2 to TRBJ2-5, with TRBD1 matching over 10 bases. The ends lost 3 bases at V and 1 base at J; junction bases unmatched: 5. The CDR3 spans 16 residues. Germline V CDR1 and CDR2: SGHAT, FQNNGV. The CDR3 coding sequence is TGTGCCAGCAGCTTTAGGAGGGACAGGGGCCAAGAGACCCAGTACTTC. Its protein product is CASSFRRDRGQETQYF.

The gene calls are TRBV6-1 and TRBJ2-7; D might be TRBD2 (5 bases). Trimming left V 7 bases short and J 6 bases short, with 13 bases between. The CDR3 spans 12 residues. CDR1 and CDR2 (germline): MNHNS, SASEGT. The CDR3 loop reads CASTWERGEQYF. In DNA form, the CDR3 reads TGTGCCAGCACATGGGAGAGAGGCGAGCAGTACTTC.

This clone occurred a few times. The rearrangement uses TRBV2 and TRBJ1-3; 9 bases line up with TRBD1. Germline assignment: CDR1 SNHLY and CDR2 FYNNEI. V gave up 2 bases and J gave up 3 bases; unmatched junction bases: 8. The CDR3 consists of 17 residues. The CDR3 is CASSEPDRGFVGNTIYF. The CDR3, as DNA: TGTGCCAGCAGTGAACCTGACAGGGGGTTTGTTGGAAACACCATATATTTT.

The chain joins TRBV15 to TRBJ1-6, with D hard to call. The germline gives CDR1 LNHNV, CDR2 YYDKDF (reference sequence). This CDR3 comprises 15 residues. V lost 0 bases and J lost 10, with 13 bases in between. The chain's CDR3 is CATSREVARGSPLHF. The DNA for the CDR3 is TGTGCCACCAGCAGAGAAGTTGCCCGGGGATCACCCCTCCACTTT. Complete variable domain (other parts from reference TRBV15 and TRBJ1-6): DAMVIQNPRYQVTQFGKPVTLSCSQTLNHNVMYWYQQKSSQAPKLLFHYYDKDFNNEADTPDNFQSRRPNTSFCFLDIRSPGLGDTAMYLCATSREVARGSPLHFGNGTRLTVT.

This chain links TRBV7-6 with TRBJ2-1, with TRBD2 matching 9 bases. This CDR3 is 15 amino acids long. The V and J ends lost 0 bases and 4 bases, in that order; junction bases with no gene match: 1. From germline, CDR1 is SGHVS and CDR2 FNYEAQ. CDR3 DNA sequence: TGTGCCAGCAGCTTAGCTAGCGGGGGTTACAATGAGCAGTTCTTC. It translates to CASSLASGGYNEQFF. The whole variable domain, filled in from reference TRBV7-6 and TRBJ2-1, reads GAGVSQSPRYKVTKRGQDVALRCDPISGHVSLYWYRQALGQGPEFLTYFNYEAQQDKSGLPNDRFSAERPEGSISTLTIQRTEQRDSAMYRCASSLASGGYNEQFFGPGTRLTVL.

This clone turned up a few times. The rearrangement links TRBV19 to TRBJ1-6, with D uncertain. The germline V gene has CDR1 LNHDA and CDR2 SQIVND (reference sequence). The CDR3 length is 14 residues. V was shortened by 5 bases and J by 10 bases, with 15 bases between the two germline ends. Here the CDR3 reads CASSRGEGWSPLHF. CDR3 nucleotides: TGTGCCAGTAGTCGCGGGGAAGGATGGTCACCCCTCCACTTT.

CDR3 region: CASRNDRVREQYF. CDR3 nucleotides: TGTGCCAGCAGAAATGACAGGGTGAGGGAGCAGTACTTC. The rearrangement joins TRBV5-4 to TRBJ2-7; TRBD1 matches at 7 bases. The CDR3 contains 13 residues. Germline-derived CDR1 and CDR2 are SGHNT and YYREEE (reference sequence). V gave up 5 bases and J gave up 7 bases; unmatched junction bases: 9.

The V gene is TRBV10-2, the J gene TRBJ2-1; D ambiguous. The CDR3 has 12 residues. The germline V and J ends were trimmed by 4 bases and 8 bases, with 9 bases remaining between them. Germline V gives CDR1 WSHSY, CDR2 SAAADI. In nucleotides, the CDR3 is TGCGCCAGCAGTGTAGTCGGAGATGAGCAGTTCTTC. Translated, it gives CASSVVGDEQFF.

The V gene is TRBV10-2, the J gene TRBJ2-1; no definite D call. The germline gives CDR1 WSHSY, CDR2 SAAADI. The CDR3 has 14 residues. The V end lost 3 bases, the J end lost 6 bases, and 12 bases lay between the germline ends. The CDR3 nucleotides are TGCGCCAGCAGTGACTTTCCCCCGGGCAATGAGCAGTTCTTC. It is translated as CASSDFPPGNEQFF.

CDR3 sequence: CASSPVGLAAYNEQFF. CDR3 nucleotides: TGCGCCAGCAGCCCGGTGGGACTAGCAGCTTACAATGAGCAGTTCTTC. V and J are TRBV5-1 and TRBJ2-1, with 9 bases fitting TRBD2. Germline lookup yields CDR1 SGHRS and CDR2 YFSETQ. Trimming cost V 4 bases and J 4 bases; bases outside gene matches: 9. The CDR3 has 16 residues.

The chain uses TRBV5-4 and TRBJ1-1; perhaps TRBD1 as D (5 bases). This CDR3 is 17 amino acids long. V was trimmed by 0 bases and J by 5 bases, leaving 20 bases between them. CDR1 is SGHNT and CDR2 is YYREEE in the germline V gene (reference sequence). Here the CDR3 DNA reads TGTGCCAGCAGCTTGGTCCCCGGGACTCTATTGACAACTGAAGCTTTCTTT. This codes for CASSLVPGTLLTTEAFF.

This sequence joins TRBV6-4 and TRBJ2-6; maybe TRBD1 (6 bases). Trimming pared 6 bases from V and 0 bases from J, leaving 15 bases between. Germline lookup yields CDR1 MRHNA and CDR2 SNTAGT. This CDR3 spans 17 amino acids. The CDR3 sequence is CASRATGQDSGANVLTF. The CDR3 nucleotides are TGTGCCAGCAGAGCGACAGGTCAGGACTCTGGGGCCAACGTCCTGACTTTC.

The rearrangement joins TRBV9 to TRBJ1-4; TRBD1 agrees at 10 bases. There are 18 residues in the CDR3. Germline assignment: CDR1 SGDLS and CDR2 YYNGEE. Trimming cost V 4 bases and J 8 bases; bases outside gene matches: 17. CDR3 coding DNA: TGTGCCAGCAGCACCCGTCGAGGGACAGGGGAAGTAGTGGAAAAACTGTTTTTT. It specifies CASSTRRGTGEVVEKLFF.

The chain joins TRBV10-3 to TRBJ2-3; 8 nucleotides line up with TRBD2. Looked up from germline, CDR1 is ENHRY and CDR2 is SYGVKD. This CDR3 spans 16 amino acids. V lost 3 bases, J lost 1 base, and 6 bases stayed unmatched. CDR3 region: CAISDEAGGGTDTQYF. As DNA, the CDR3 is TGTGCCATCAGTGATGAGGCGGGGGGAGGCACAGATACGCAGTATTTT.

The chain links TRBV7-9 to TRBJ2-5; tentative D call: TRBD2 (5 bases). Per germline, CDR1 SEHNR and CDR2 FQNEAQ (reference sequence). Trimming removed 1 base at V and 7 bases at J, with 16 bases between. The CDR3 runs to 15 residues. CDR3 loop: CASSLGGDPRGTQYF. CDR3 nucleotides: TGTGCCAGCAGCTTAGGGGGAGACCCCCGGGGGACCCAGTACTTC.

Turning to this clone: This specimen includes other DNA sequences encoding the same CDR3. V is TRBV5-1 and J is TRBJ2-3, with unresolved D. Per the germline V gene, CDR1 is SGHRS and CDR2 is YFSETQ. The CDR3 contains 13 residues. The ends were cut back, 5 bases at V and 2 bases at J, with 9 bases in the middle. CDR3: CASSLPSTDTQYF. The CDR3 coding sequence is TGCGCCAGCAGTCTACCTTCCACAGATACGCAGTATTTT.

A single count supports this clone. The CDR3 reads CASSPTGEDEKLFF. In nucleotides, the CDR3 is TGTGCCAGCAGCCCGACAGGGGAAGATGAAAAACTGTTTTTT. The chain joins TRBV5-4 to TRBJ1-4, with TRBD1 matching 8 bases. The CDR3 spans 14 residues. Unmatched junction bases numbered 5, after V lost 4 bases and J lost 6 bases. Germline loops: CDR1 SGHNT, CDR2 YYREEE (reference sequence).

This clone came up once. The rearrangement uses TRBV10-3 and TRBJ2-5; D remains unclear. This CDR3 has 15 residues. Germline CDR1 reads ENHRY; CDR2 reads SYGVKD. V lost 3 bases, J lost 1 base, and 12 bases lay in between. CDR3 bases: TGTGCCATCAGTGAAGTTCGGCGGCCCCAAGAGACCCAGTACTTC. The encoded protein is CAISEVRRPQETQYF.

The CDR3 loop is CASSYSFTGELFF. The DNA of the CDR3 is TGTGCCAGCAGCTACTCATTCACCGGGGAGCTGTTTTTT. This chain uses TRBV14 with TRBJ2-2; D not resolved. The CDR3 length is 13 residues. Germline CDR1 reads SGHDN; CDR2 reads FVKESK. Trimming pared 5 bases from V and 4 bases from J, leaving 8 bases between. Together with reference TRBV14 and TRBJ2-2, the CDR3 gives the full variable domain: EAGVTQFPSHSVIEKGQTVTLRCDPISGHDNLYWYRRVMGKEIKFLLHFVKESKQDESGMPNNRFLAERTGGTYSTLKVQPAELEDSGVYFCASSYSFTGELFFGEGSRLTVL.

This chain links TRBV2 with TRBJ1-2; D ambiguous. Trimming took off 1 base at V and 5 bases at J, with 14 bases between the two ends. Per the germline V gene, CDR1 is SNHLY and CDR2 is FYNNEI. The CDR3 sequence is 15 residues long. The CDR3 region is CASSEVHGGGYGYTF. In nucleotides, the CDR3 is TGTGCCAGCAGTGAAGTCCACGGCGGAGGATATGGCTACACCTTC.

The J gene is TRBJ1-1, the V gene TRBV6-5, with D unclear. Germline values: CDR1 MNHEY, CDR2 SVGAGI. Trimming removed 2 bases from V and 4 bases from J, with 11 bases in between. The CDR3 runs to 14 residues. The CDR3 loop is CASSYEVRATEAFF. For the CDR3, the DNA is TGTGCCAGCAGTTACGAAGTGAGGGCCACTGAAGCTTTCTTT.

In its sample, this clone is medium-sized. The V gene is TRBV7-6, the J gene TRBJ1-2, with a weak D call TRBD1 (5 bases). Germline lookup yields CDR1 SGHVS and CDR2 FNYEAQ. Trimming left V 3 bases short and J 4 bases short, with 9 bases between. The CDR3 is 13 residues long. CDR3 nucleotides: TGTGCCAGCAGCTTGGGGGGGGGCTATGGCTACACCTTC. Its protein product is CASSLGGGYGYTF.